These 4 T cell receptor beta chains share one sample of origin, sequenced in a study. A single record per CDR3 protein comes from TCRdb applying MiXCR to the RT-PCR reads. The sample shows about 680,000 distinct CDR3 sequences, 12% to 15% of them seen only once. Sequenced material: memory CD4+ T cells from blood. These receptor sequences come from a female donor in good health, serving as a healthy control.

The CDR3 protein is CASSQDNRQGGNQPQHF. The DNA of the CDR3 is TGTGCCAGCAGCCAAGATAACCGACAGGGGGGCAATCAGCCCCAGCATTTT. The chain uses TRBV4-2 and TRBJ1-5, with 9 bases fitting TRBD1. After removal of 0 bases from V and 2 bases from J, the junction contained 5 bases not matched to a gene. Germline V gives CDR1 LGHNA, CDR2 YNFKEQ. The CDR3 is 17 residues long.

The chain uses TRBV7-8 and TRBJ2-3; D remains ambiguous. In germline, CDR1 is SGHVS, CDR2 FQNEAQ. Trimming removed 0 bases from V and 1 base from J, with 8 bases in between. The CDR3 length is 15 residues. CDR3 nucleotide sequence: TGTGCCAGCAGCTTAGCGCCCAGCGGCACAGATACGCAGTATTTT. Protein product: CASSLAPSGTDTQYF. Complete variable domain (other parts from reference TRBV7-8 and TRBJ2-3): GAGVSQSPRYKVAKRGQDVALRCDPISGHVSLFWYQQALGQGPEFLTYFQNEAQLDKSGLPSDRFFAERPEGSVSTLKIQRTQQEDSAVYLCASSLAPSGTDTQYFGPGTRLTVL.

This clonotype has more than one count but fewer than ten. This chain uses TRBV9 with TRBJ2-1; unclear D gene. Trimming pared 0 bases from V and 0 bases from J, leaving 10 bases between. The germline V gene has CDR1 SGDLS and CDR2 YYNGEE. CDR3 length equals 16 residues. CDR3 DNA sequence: TGTGCCAGCAGCGTAGTTCCCAGTAGCTCCTACAATGAGCAGTTCTTC. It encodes CASSVVPSSSYNEQFF.

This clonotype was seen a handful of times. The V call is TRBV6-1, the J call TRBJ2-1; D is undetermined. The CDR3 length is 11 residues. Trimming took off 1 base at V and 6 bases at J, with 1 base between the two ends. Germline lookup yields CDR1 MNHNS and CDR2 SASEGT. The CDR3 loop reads CASSEVNEQFF. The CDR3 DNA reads TGTGCCAGCAGTGAAGTCAATGAGCAGTTCTTC.